This T cell receptor beta chain was documented in a study of blood T cell repertoires in COVID-19 (dated by TCRdb to between 2020 and 2021). About the study as a whole: Samples from collaborators originated in the United States, Italy and Spain and spanned both the acute and convalescent phases of COVID-19. The material from the prospective study consisted of cDNA or gDNA derived from T cells, B-cell-depleted T cells, or PBMCs. Subjects who had been exposed to COVID-19, were actively infected with it, or had recovered from it provided the deeply sampled blood TCRbeta repertoires that made up the dataset. The repertoires were made available in a free public database intended to serve as a resource for research on the immune response to SARS-CoV-2. The samples were drawn from the first 160 participants of the ongoing ImmuneRACE study and from about 1,200 subjects provided by 6 global collaborators. Nearly every sample came with metadata listing a de-identified subject ID, COVID-19 status, age in years and sex. Where available, HLA class I and class II types were obtained from metadata supplied by the sample provider rather than from assay-based typing. Broad study findings and their caveats: How much clinical and demographic metadata was included differed by source and by participant, and the metadata was provided uncurated.

Trimmed from V: 1 base; trimmed from J: 6 bases; junction bases lacking a gene match: 12. Inclusive of the bounding cysteine and phenylalanine, the CDR3 is 18 residues long. Just the 54-base CDR3 DNA is kept, in frame starting at base 1. Via the germline V gene (reference sequence), CDR1 is MNHEY and CDR2 SMNVEV. One collaborating source in Seattle enrolled patients while the patients were actively infected and followed the patients over time throughout the course of disease. Collaborating institutions collected whole blood in K2EDTA tubes following their own protocols. For TCRbeta analysis, collaborators shipped samples as frozen whole blood, isolated PBMCs, or DNA extracted from either of those sample types. The immunoSEQ Assay, a bias-controlled multiplex PCR, was used to amplify TCRbeta CDR3 regions from genomic DNA. Under the source paper's analysis protocol: Within the assay, amplification of reference gene primers was used to estimate how many nucleated cells each sample contained. Sequence reads were collapsed and filtered to measure the absolute abundance of every unique TCRbeta CDR3 rearrangement. For each sample, productive Simpson clonality was calculated as the square root of Simpson's diversity index over productive rearrangements. Drawn from immuneACCESS, this table holds only the in-frame rearrangements with V and J called that TCRdb kept. Clones are partly lost; checked studies trace under half to an unresolved V gene and leave the rest unexplained. V and J calls and clone size are copied from that table; D and trimming were computed from the DNA. This sample holds some 270,000 clones; around 90% were observed only once. The top ten clones comprise approximately 2.1% of the sample.

Comments on this clone: No cognate antigen has been identified for it. The record has no base qualities; no much larger clone is one base away.

The chain uses TRBV27 and TRBJ2-1, with TRBD2 identical over 10 junction bases. Sequencing used peripheral blood. This receptor was obtained from a woman aged 60-75 years with COVID-19, enrolled during active disease. The CDR3 here reads CASSLFGRRASGGNEQFF. The nucleotide sequence reads TGTGCCAGCAGTTTATTCGGCAGGAGGGCTAGCGGGGGCAATGAGCAGTTCTTC.